What follows are 5 T cell receptor beta chains derived from one specimen sequenced in a study of patients and donors after allogeneic stem cell transplantation. TCRdb called the RT-PCR reads again in MiXCR, with one record for every CDR3 protein. Among roughly 200,000 distinct CDR3 sequences, about 38% were seen once, and the ten largest hold around a tenth. The specimen was blood, either unsorted or a sorted T cell fraction (not recorded which). These TCRs come from a human donor who was either an allogeneic HSCT recipient or a stem cell or donor lymphocyte infusion donor (not recorded which). It is not recorded whose cells these are; they may come from a transplant donor.

The chain uses TRBV5-5 and TRBJ1-2; D is ambiguous. CDR3 length equals 15 residues. Germline assignment: CDR1 SGHKS and CDR2 YYEKEE (reference sequence). V lost 6 bases and J 3 bases, leaving 18 bases between the germline ends. CDR3 coding DNA: TGTGCCAGCATAGTCCGATTTGGAGGGCACTATGGCTACACCTTC. The encoded protein is CASIVRFGGHYGYTF. Looking up the rest from reference TRBV5-5 and TRBJ1-2 gives the full variable domain: DAGVTQSPTHLIKTRGQQVTLRCSPISGHKSVSWYQQVLGQGPQFIFQYYEKEERGRGNFPDRFSARQFPNYSSELNVNALLLGDSALYLCASIVRFGGHYGYTFGSGTRLTVV.

The rearrangement links TRBV2 to TRBJ2-5, with D maybe TRBD2 (6 bases). CDR3 length: 17 amino acids. The germline V and J ends were trimmed by 2 bases and 6 bases, with 22 bases remaining between them. The V gene's germline CDR1 is SNHLY and CDR2 FYNNEI. The CDR3 sequence: CASSEIGTGGGRKTQYF. The CDR3 DNA reads as TGTGCCAGCAGTGAAATCGGCACAGGCGGTGGGAGGAAGACCCAGTACTTC.

V is TRBV19 and J is TRBJ1-1, with 9 bases fitting TRBD1. The length of the CDR3 is 14 residues. V lost 7 bases and J lost 6; bases outside the gene matches: 9. Germline assignment: CDR1 LNHDA and CDR2 SQIVND (reference sequence). Here the CDR3 reads CASIDPGQGPEAFF. The CDR3 nucleotides read TGTGCCAGTATCGATCCGGGACAGGGACCTGAAGCTTTCTTT.

This chain joins TRBV12-3 or TRBV12-4 and TRBJ1-1; D is uncertain. The germline V and J ends were trimmed by 4 bases and 1 base, with 13 bases remaining between them. This CDR3 has 15 amino acids. The chain's CDR3 is CASSSSKQWNTEAFF. CDR3 bases: TGTGCCAGCAGTTCATCCAAACAGTGGAACACTGAAGCTTTCTTT.

This clonotype was seen only a few times. The DNA for the CDR3 is TGCGCCAGCAGCCGGACCCAGGGCGGCTATGGCTACACCTTC. Encoded protein: CASSRTQGGYGYTF. J is TRBJ1-2 and V is TRBV5-1; tentative D call: TRBD1 (5 bases). Germline-derived CDR1 and CDR2 are SGHRS and YFSETQ. V lost 4 bases, J lost 4 bases, and 14 bases lay in between. The CDR3 loop spans 14 amino acids.